This T cell receptor beta chain is drawn from a study of OX40 agonist ivuxolimab in advanced cancers. Germline V gene data show CDR1 as SGDLS and CDR2 as YYNGEE. Trimming at V came to 4 bases and at J to 0 bases, leaving 3 bases not matched to a gene. The CDR3 loop spans 15 amino acids. The repertoire was sequenced with immunoSEQ multiplex PCR; TCRdb's copy has only in-frame clones and lacks some. The sample has about 23,000 clones, 77% seen once. This clone is termed medium-sized. Material: CD4+ or CD8+ T cells sorted from blood, obtained in a trial of the OX40 agonist ivuxolimab. The receptor was isolated from an adult with an advanced solid tumor such as melanoma, head and neck, liver or kidney cancer. The gene calls are TRBV9 and TRBJ1-3; 8 bases are a match to TRBD1. CDR3 sequence (DNA): TGTGCCAGCAGCTTGACAGGGGACTCTGGAAACACCATATATTTT. Its translation is CASSLTGDSGNTIYF.